Listed below are T cell receptor beta chains from one sample, sequenced in a study of chemoradiotherapy in HPV16-positive cancers. Produced via immunoSEQ multiplex PCR; TCRdb's table is partial and in-frame only. This table holds 1,300 or so clones, approximately 73% found once. The sequenced sample was tumor tissue, obtained from a patient who underwent chemoradiotherapy. The receptors come from a human donor with HPV-associated anogenital cancer. The CDR3 runs from the conserved cysteine through the conserved F or W. D genes are given only for firm matches. Rows may omit the clone size; those that give it use once, few, many or a size class.

V	J	size	D	DNA	CDR3
TRBV10-1	TRBJ2-7	few	TRBD1	TGCGCCAGCAGCCCCGGGACAGGCAACTTGGGGGAGCAGTACTTC	CASSPGTGNLGEQYF
TRBV21-1	TRBJ1-5	once	NA	TGTGCCAGCAGCAAAGGGGGTGATCAGCCCCAGCATTTT	CASSKGGDQPQHF
TRBV5-4	TRBJ2-2	NA	NA	TGTGCCAGCAGCTTGGGTTCAGGGAACACCGGGGAGCTGTTTTTT	CASSLGSGNTGELFF
TRBV14	TRBJ2-1	NA	NA	TGTGCCAGCAGCCAAGATTTGGGGAACAATGAGCAGTTCTTC	CASSQDLGNNEQFF
TRBV7-2	TRBJ1-2	NA	TRBD1	TGTGCCAGCAGCCCCGGACAGGGGTCGAGGTATGGCTACACCTTC	CASSPGQGSRYGYTF
TRBV7-2	TRBJ2-3	NA	TRBD1	TGTGCCAGCAGCCCGGGACAGGGTTCGCATACGCAGTATTTT	CASSPGQGSHTQYF
TRBV11-3	TRBJ2-1	NA	NA	TGTGCCAGCAGCTTCTCCGTAGGGGGATTAGGCGATGAGCAGTTCTTC	CASSFSVGGLGDEQFF
TRBV9	TRBJ2-1	NA	NA	TGTGCCAGCAGCGCTCGGACGGGGACCTCCTACAATGAGCAGTTCTTC	CASSARTGTSYNEQFF
TRBV28	TRBJ1-6	NA	NA	TGTGCCAGCAGTTCGGGTCCTAATTCACCCCTCCACTTT	CASSSGPNSPLHF
TRBV10-3	TRBJ1-5	NA	NA	TGTGCCATCAGTGCGCGGTGGGGTCAGCCCCAGCATTTT	CAISARWGQPQHF
TRBV14	TRBJ2-6	NA	NA	TGTGCCAGCAGCCTCTCCGGTGGGGCCAACGTCCTGACTTTC	CASSLSGGANVLTF
TRBV9	TRBJ2-2	NA	TRBD1	TGTGCCAGCAGCGTAGCTTCAGGGGGATGGACCGGGGAGCTGTTTTTT	CASSVASGGWTGELFF
TRBV7-2	TRBJ2-7	NA	TRBD2	TGTGCCAGCAGCTTAGGGGGGACTAGCGGGGCCGGGTACGAGCAGTACTTC	CASSLGGTSGAGYEQYF
TRBV7-2	TRBJ2-5	NA	TRBD2	TGTGCCAGCAGCATTCCGGGACTAGCGGCTCAAGAGACCCAGTACTTC	CASSIPGLAAQETQYF
TRBV10-3	TRBJ2-7	NA	TRBD1	TGTGCCATCAGTGACGGGTTCGGACAGGGAGCCTACGAGCAGTACTTC	CAISDGFGQGAYEQYF
TRBV7-9	TRBJ2-5	NA	TRBD2	TGTGCCAGCAGTATCTTCGGACTAGCGGGAGTAGAGACCCAGTACTTC	CASSIFGLAGVETQYF
TRBV11-3	TRBJ2-7	NA	NA	TGTGCCAGCAGCTTGAGGCTCCAAAACTACGAGCAGTACTTC	CASSLRLQNYEQYF